Sequencing of this T cell receptor beta chain was carried out in a study of T cells in Graves' hyperthyroidism and ophthalmopathy. Study findings and constraints: Most thyroid-expanded clonotypes above 0.001 were also found in blood. Onset of ophthalmopathy came a median approximately 6.5 months after the model predicted it.

A remark on this clonotype: Its antigen remains unknown.

Germline V gives CDR1 MNHNS, CDR2 SASEGT. This CDR3 is built from 14 residues. V lost 2 bases, J lost 7 bases, and 11 bases lay in between. Template material for amplifying TCR beta CDR3 regions consisted of RNA transcripts. The TCR CDR3 was amplified in a first-round RT-PCR using the HTBI primer set. MiXCR was run by TCRdb on the multiplex PCR reads, yielding one entry per CDR3 protein. The sample lists about 410,000 distinct CDR3 sequences, approximately 15% occurring once. Uncontrolled infection, other autoimmune disease, pregnancy or lactation excluded patients. Extraction of PBMCs used roughly 9.3 ml of fresh peripheral blood.

The chain links TRBV6-1 to TRBJ1-4, with D unclear. This TCR came from a woman aged 25 to 39 with Graves' ophthalmopathy. Material for sequencing was blood. The CDR3 DNA reads TGTGCCAGCAGTGAATCGGGCCGGGGTGAAAAACTGTTTTTT. This gives the protein CASSESGRGEKLFF.